Listed below are T cell receptor beta chains from one sample, sequenced in a study of blood T cell repertoires in COVID-19. Repertoires were generated with immunoSEQ multiplex PCR, while TCRdb's copy carries only in-frame clones and drops some. Here the sample spans 300,000 to 500,000 clones, 88% being singletons. The source material was PBMCs or T cells enriched from blood (not recorded which). The receptors originated from a woman aged 25-40 years with acute COVID-19. Each CDR3 is given with its conserved first and last residue. D genes are given only for firm matches. Rows give clone size only sometimes, using once, few, many, or a class for an expanded clone.

>NA|19|NA|TRBJ1-5|TRBV3-1/TRBV3-2
CASSRKMSRREYSNQPQHF
TGTGCCAGCAGCCGCAAGATGAGTCGGCGGGAATATAGCAATCAGCCCCAGCATTTT
>NA|14|TRBD1|TRBJ1-5|TRBV28
CASSSGGSNQPQHF
TGTGCCAGCAGTTCAGGGGGTAGCAATCAGCCCCAGCATTTT
>NA|15|TRBD1|TRBJ1-5|TRBV4-1
CASSQGQGGGQPQHF
TGCGCCAGCAGCCAAGGACAGGGGGGTGGGCAGCCCCAGCATTTT
>NA|14|TRBD1|TRBJ1-1|TRBV27
CASSFRGQGTEAFF
TGTGCCAGCAGTTTCAGGGGGCAAGGGACTGAAGCTTTCTTT
>NA|13|TRBD1|TRBJ1-2|TRBV9
CASSVANRGGYTF
TGTGCCAGCAGCGTAGCCAACAGGGGGGGCTACACCTTC
>NA|15|TRBD1|TRBJ2-1|TRBV15
CATSTPTGAHNEQFF
TGTGCCACCAGCACACCGACAGGGGCCCACAATGAGCAGTTCTTC
>once|17|NA|TRBJ2-5|TRBV15
CATSRDLSAGVVGTQYF
TGTGCCACCAGCAGAGATCTGTCAGCAGGGGTTGTGGGGACCCAGTACTTC
>NA|14|NA|TRBJ2-3|TRBV5-1
CASSGAGTTDTQYF
TGCGCCAGCTCCGGCGCGGGAACCACAGATACGCAGTATTTT
>NA|15|NA|TRBJ1-2|TRBV6-4
CASKEDRSPNYGYTF
TGTGCCAGCAAGGAGGACAGAAGTCCTAACTATGGCTACACCTTC
>NA|16|NA|TRBJ2-4|TRBV6-2/TRBV6-3
CASSLIRQIAKNIQYF
TGTGCCAGCAGCCTCATCCGACAGATAGCCAAAAACATTCAGTACTTC
>NA|14|NA|TRBJ2-3|TRBV7-2
CASSYTGLTDTQYF
TGTGCCAGCAGCTATACGGGGTTAACAGATACGCAGTATTTT
>once|15|NA|TRBJ2-7|TRBV5-5
CASSYTAEIFYEQYF
TGTGCCAGCAGCTACACCGCTGAAATCTTTTACGAGCAGTACTTC
>NA|15|NA|TRBJ1-1|TRBV29-1
CSLTRRLLSSSEAFF
TGCAGCTTGACCCGCAGGCTCTTGTCCTCCTCTGAAGCTTTCTTT
>NA|16|TRBD2|TRBJ2-5|TRBV27
CASSITPRGVSETQYF
TGTGCCAGCAGTATTACCCCACGGGGGGTTTCAGAGACCCAGTACTTC